This entry lists 18 T cell receptor beta chains sequenced from one sample in a study of blood T cell repertoires in COVID-19. The repertoire was sequenced with immunoSEQ multiplex PCR; TCRdb's copy has only in-frame clones and lacks some. The sample lists approximately 200,000 clones, less than 80% occurring once. What was sequenced was peripheral blood. These TCRs come from a woman between 45 and 60 years old with acute or convalescent COVID-19.

The V and J genes are TRBV12-3 or TRBV12-4 and TRBJ1-1; D is uncertain. Trimming took off 3 bases at V and 1 base at J, with 6 bases between the two ends. The CDR3 loop spans 13 amino acids. The CDR3 region has the DNA TGTGCCAGCAGTTTCGGTTCGAACACTGAAGCTTTCTTT. It specifies CASSFGSNTEAFF.

The rearrangement joins TRBV7-2 to TRBJ2-4; the D gene is possibly TRBD2 (5 bases). The CDR3 contains 15 residues. Germline-derived CDR1 and CDR2 are SGHTA and FQGNSA. Trimming pared 3 bases from V and 2 bases from J, leaving 11 bases between. The CDR3: CASSFRGNTKNIQYF. The CDR3 bases are TGTGCCAGCAGCTTTCGAGGGAATACCAAAAACATTCAGTACTTC.

This chain uses TRBV2 with TRBJ1-5; D is unclear. V lost 6 bases to trimming and J lost 2 bases, with 17 bases between them. This CDR3 spans 16 amino acids. Germline V CDR1 and CDR2: SNHLY, FYNNEI. CDR3 sequence: CASSPDAGIRNQPQHF. CDR3 nucleotide sequence: TGTGCCAGCAGCCCCGACGCGGGTATTCGCAATCAGCCCCAGCATTTT.

The J gene is TRBJ2-2, the V gene TRBV3-1 (or the pseudogene TRBV3-2); 8 bases align to TRBD2. Germline-derived CDR1 and CDR2 are LGHDT and YNNKEL (reference sequence). Trimming cost V 6 bases and J 4 bases; bases outside gene matches: 4. This CDR3 comprises 14 residues. CDR3 in amino acids: CASSVSGATGELFF. Written as DNA, the CDR3 is TGTGCCAGCAGTGTTAGCGGGGCCACCGGGGAGCTGTTTTTT.

The chain joins TRBV11-2 to TRBJ1-1; perhaps TRBD1 as D (6 bases). The germline gives CDR1 SGHAT, CDR2 FQNNGV. There are 15 residues in the CDR3. Trimming pared 3 bases from V and 1 base from J, leaving 12 bases between. The CDR3 spells CASSFLRGPNTEAFF. Here the CDR3 DNA reads TGTGCCAGCAGCTTTCTCAGGGGCCCGAACACTGAAGCTTTCTTT.

The genes are TRBV24-1 and TRBJ2-7; tentative D call: TRBD2 (7 bases). Looked up from germline, CDR1 is KGHDR and CDR2 is SFDVKD. CDR3 size: 16 residues. V gave up 3 bases and J gave up 2 bases, with 16 bases separating them. The CDR3 sequence: CATSDPGGRDPYEQYF. The CDR3 DNA is TGTGCCACCAGTGATCCGGGGGGCAGGGACCCCTACGAGCAGTACTTC.

This chain joins TRBV6-5 and TRBJ2-2; 7 bases are a match to TRBD1. Germline-derived CDR1 and CDR2 are MNHEY and SVGAGI. There are 13 residues in the CDR3. J lost 15 bases, V lost 4 bases, and 11 bases had no gene match. The CDR3 nucleotides read TGTGCCAGCAGTTCATTAGGGGGACAGAGGATGTTTTTT. As protein: CASSSLGGQRMFF.

CDR3 coding DNA: TGCGCCAGCAGCGGCTCGCCGGGACTAGCGCAAACCGAGAGCTCCTACGAGCAGTACTTC. Its protein product is CASSGSPGLAQTESSYEQYF. The chain couples TRBV5-1 to TRBJ2-7; 10 bases match TRBD2. The germline gives CDR1 SGHRS, CDR2 YFSETQ. Germline trimming cut 4 bases from V and 0 bases from J; bases unmatched to any gene: 19. The CDR3 spans 20 residues.

The V gene is TRBV12-3 or TRBV12-4, the J gene TRBJ1-1; D is undetermined. The length of the CDR3 is 12 residues. Trimming stripped 6 bases from V and 5 bases from J, with 10 bases between. The CDR3 region is CASSVTGTEAFF. The CDR3 DNA reads as TGTGCCAGCAGCGTCACCGGGACTGAAGCTTTCTTT.

This clone was counted only a few times. The same CDR3 is also encoded by other DNA sequences in this sample. V is TRBV28 and J is TRBJ1-6; maybe TRBD1 (6 bases). Germline CDR1 and CDR2: MDHEN and SYDVKM. The CDR3 has 15 amino acids. The ends were cut back, 2 bases at V and 6 bases at J, with 11 bases in the middle. CDR3 in DNA: TGTGCCAGCAGTTTAGGGCAGGGGCGTAATTCACCCCTCCACTTT. Encoded protein: CASSLGQGRNSPLHF.

This clone is labeled medium-sized. CDR3 region: CASTPAVSYNEQFF. The DNA of the CDR3 is TGTGCCAGCACCCCAGCGGTATCCTACAATGAGCAGTTCTTC. The chain employs TRBV2 and TRBJ2-1; D may be TRBD2 (5 bases). The V gene's germline CDR1 is SNHLY and CDR2 FYNNEI. Trimming removed 7 bases from V and 1 base from J, with 11 bases in between. CDR3 length equals 14 residues.

This chain uses TRBV6-5 with TRBJ2-3, with 10 bases identical to TRBD1. Germline trimming cut 6 bases from V and 1 base from J; bases unmatched to any gene: 4. Germline V gene data show CDR1 as MNHEY and CDR2 as SVGAGI. This CDR3 has 15 amino acids. The DNA for the CDR3 is TGTGCCAGCAGAGACAGGGGGCGAGGCACAGATACGCAGTATTTT. The encoded protein is CASRDRGRGTDTQYF.

This chain links TRBV2 with TRBJ1-5; maybe TRBD1 (5 bases). The ends were cut back, 8 bases at V and 2 bases at J, with 19 bases in the middle. Germline CDR1 SNHLY, CDR2 FYNNEI. The CDR3 length is 16 residues. The CDR3 nucleotides read TGTGCCAGCTGGGGCACTGGGTGGGGGGGCAATCAGCCCCAGCATTTT. Its protein product is CASWGTGWGGNQPQHF. Variable domain in full (rest from reference TRBV2 and TRBJ1-5): EPEVTQTPSHQVTQMGQEVILRCVPISNHLYFYWYRQILGQKVEFLVSFYNNEISEKSEIFDDQFSVERPDGSNFTLKIRSTKLEDSAMYFCASWGTGWGGNQPQHFGDGTRLSIL.

The chain joins TRBV11-2 to TRBJ2-1; TRBD2 aligns across 11 bases. V lost 8 bases and J lost 0; bases outside the gene matches: 3. From germline, CDR1 is SGHAT and CDR2 FQNNGV. The CDR3 contains 15 residues. The CDR3 nucleotides read TGTGCCAGCCTTCTAGCGGGAGGCTCCTACAATGAGCAGTTCTTC. Translated: CASLLAGGSYNEQFF.

The chain employs TRBV18 and TRBJ2-4, with D perhaps TRBD2 (6 bases). The CDR3 runs 15 residues. Looked up from germline, CDR1 is KGHSH and CDR2 is LQKENI. Trimming took 1 base from V and 1 from J, leaving 8 bases between them. The CDR3 bases are TGTGCCAGCTCACCACAGGAGGGGGCCAAAAACATTCAGTACTTC. It is translated as CASSPQEGAKNIQYF.

To note about this clone: Other DNA sequences from this sample encode an identical CDR3 as well. The chain uses TRBV9 and TRBJ2-5; perhaps TRBD1 as D (5 bases). Germline V CDR1 and CDR2: SGDLS, YYNGEE. Between the trimmed V and J ends, which lost 1 base and 3 bases, there was a span of 7 bases. This CDR3 is 13 amino acids long. CDR3 sequence: CASSVSREETQYF. CDR3 in DNA: TGTGCCAGCAGCGTAAGCAGGGAAGAGACCCAGTACTTC.

The CDR3 loop reads CASSYDRGPTEAFF. CDR3 DNA sequence: TGTGCCAGCAGTTACGACAGGGGGCCAACTGAAGCTTTCTTT. The chain couples TRBV6-5 to TRBJ1-1; TRBD1 agrees at 10 bases. Germline CDR1 MNHEY, CDR2 SVGAGI. The junction had 2 bases not matched to a gene; V was cut back by 2 bases and J by 5 bases. This CDR3 has 14 amino acids.

About this clone: The same CDR3 can be traced to other DNA sequences in this sample. The rearrangement links TRBV12-3 or TRBV12-4 to TRBJ1-2; 7 nucleotides match TRBD1. The V gene end was trimmed by 5 bases and the J gene end by 3 bases; junction bases not matched to a gene: 3. CDR3 length equals 13 residues. CDR3 sequence: CASSPDRDYGYTF. CDR3 coding DNA: TGTGCCAGCAGTCCTGACAGGGACTATGGCTACACCTTC.